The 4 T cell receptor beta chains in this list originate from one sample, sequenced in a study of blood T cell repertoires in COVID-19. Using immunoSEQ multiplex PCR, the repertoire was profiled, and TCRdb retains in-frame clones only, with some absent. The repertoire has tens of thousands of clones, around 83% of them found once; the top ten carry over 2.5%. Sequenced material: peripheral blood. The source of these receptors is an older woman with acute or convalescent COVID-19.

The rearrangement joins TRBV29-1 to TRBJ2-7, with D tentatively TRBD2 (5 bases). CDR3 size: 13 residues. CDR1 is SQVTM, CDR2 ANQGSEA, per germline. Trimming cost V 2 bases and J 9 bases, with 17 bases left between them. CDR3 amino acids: CSVESPTIGGQYF. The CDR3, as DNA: TGCAGCGTTGAATCTCCCACGATTGGAGGGCAGTACTTC.

The CDR3 region is CASSPMAGVQSYNEQFF. As DNA, the CDR3 is TGTGCCAGCAGCCCCATGGCAGGGGTCCAATCCTACAATGAGCAGTTCTTC. The J gene is TRBJ2-1, the V gene TRBV7-3; perhaps TRBD1 as D (6 bases). This CDR3 is built from 17 residues. V dropped 5 bases and J dropped 1 base, with 18 bases sitting between them. Germline-derived CDR1 and CDR2 are SGHTA and FQGTGA. The full variable domain, rest sourced from reference TRBV7-3 and TRBJ2-1, is GAGVSQTPSNKVTEKGKYVELRCDPISGHTALYWYRQSLGQGPEFLIYFQGTGAADDSGLPNDRFFAVRPEGSVSTLKIQRTERGDSAVYLCASSPMAGVQSYNEQFFGPGTRLTVL.

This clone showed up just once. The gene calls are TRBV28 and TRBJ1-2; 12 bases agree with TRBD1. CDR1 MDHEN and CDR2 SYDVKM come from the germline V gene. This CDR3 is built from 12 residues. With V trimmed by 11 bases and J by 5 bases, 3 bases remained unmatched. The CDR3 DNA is TGTGCCCTGGGACAGGGGGCTTATGGCTACACCTTC. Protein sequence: CALGQGAYGYTF.

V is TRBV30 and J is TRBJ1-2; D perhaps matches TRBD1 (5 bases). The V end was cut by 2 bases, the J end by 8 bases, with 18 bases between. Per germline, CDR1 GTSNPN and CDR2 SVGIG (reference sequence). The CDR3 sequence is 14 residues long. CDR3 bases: TGTGCCTGGAGTACAACGTCGACAGTGGGCGGCTACACCTTC. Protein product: CAWSTTSTVGGYTF.